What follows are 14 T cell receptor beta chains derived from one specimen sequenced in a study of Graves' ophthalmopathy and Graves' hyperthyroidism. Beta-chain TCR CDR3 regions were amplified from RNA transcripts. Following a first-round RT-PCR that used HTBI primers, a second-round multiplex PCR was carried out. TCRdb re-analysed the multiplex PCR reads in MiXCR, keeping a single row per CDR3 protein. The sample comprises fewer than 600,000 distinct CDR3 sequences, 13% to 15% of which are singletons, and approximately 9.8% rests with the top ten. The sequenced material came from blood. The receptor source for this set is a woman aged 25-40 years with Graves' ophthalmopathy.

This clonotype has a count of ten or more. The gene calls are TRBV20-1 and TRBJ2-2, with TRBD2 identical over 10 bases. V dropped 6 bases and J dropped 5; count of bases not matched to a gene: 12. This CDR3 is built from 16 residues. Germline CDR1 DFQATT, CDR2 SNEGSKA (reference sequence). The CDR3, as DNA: TGCAGTGCCCCTTCGCCTAGCGGGAGAAGTACCGGGGAGCTGTTTTTT. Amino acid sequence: CSAPSPSGRSTGELFF.

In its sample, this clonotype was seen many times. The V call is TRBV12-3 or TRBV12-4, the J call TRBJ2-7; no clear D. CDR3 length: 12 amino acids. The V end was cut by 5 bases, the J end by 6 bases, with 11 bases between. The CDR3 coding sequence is TGTGCCAGCAGTCTAGGCCCCGCCGAGCAGTACTTC. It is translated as CASSLGPAEQYF.

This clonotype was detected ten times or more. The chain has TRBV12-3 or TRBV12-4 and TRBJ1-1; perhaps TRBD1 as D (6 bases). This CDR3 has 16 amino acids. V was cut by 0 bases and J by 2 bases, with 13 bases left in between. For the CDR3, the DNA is TGTGCCAGCAGTTTAGCCTCCCAGGGGATCAACACTGAAGCTTTCTTT. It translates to CASSLASQGINTEAFF.

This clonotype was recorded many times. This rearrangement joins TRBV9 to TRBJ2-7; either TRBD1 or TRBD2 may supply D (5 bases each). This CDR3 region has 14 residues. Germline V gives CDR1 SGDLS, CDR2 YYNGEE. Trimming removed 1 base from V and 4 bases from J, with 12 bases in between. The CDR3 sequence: CASSVSWDGYEQYF. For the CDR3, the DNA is TGTGCCAGCAGCGTAAGCTGGGACGGGTACGAGCAGTACTTC.

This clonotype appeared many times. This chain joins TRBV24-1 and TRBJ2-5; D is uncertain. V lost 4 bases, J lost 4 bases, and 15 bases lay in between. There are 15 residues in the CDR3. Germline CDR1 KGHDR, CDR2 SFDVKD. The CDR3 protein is CATSETSSGRETQYF. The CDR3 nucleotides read TGTGCCACCAGTGAGACTTCCAGTGGGCGAGAGACCCAGTACTTC.

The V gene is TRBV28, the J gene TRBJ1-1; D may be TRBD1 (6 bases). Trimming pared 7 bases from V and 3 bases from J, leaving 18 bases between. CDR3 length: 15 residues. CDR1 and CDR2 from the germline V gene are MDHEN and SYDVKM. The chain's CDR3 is CASTPGGAGDTEAFF. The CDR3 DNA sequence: TGTGCCAGCACGCCCGGGGGGGCTGGAGACACTGAAGCTTTCTTT.

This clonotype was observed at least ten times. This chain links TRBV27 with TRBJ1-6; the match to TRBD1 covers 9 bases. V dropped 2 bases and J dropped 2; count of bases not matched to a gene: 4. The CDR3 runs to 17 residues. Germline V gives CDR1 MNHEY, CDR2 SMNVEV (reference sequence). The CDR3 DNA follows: TGTGCCAGCAGTTTAAGACAGGGGGTCCCCTATAATTCACCCCTCCACTTT. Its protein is CASSLRQGVPYNSPLHF.

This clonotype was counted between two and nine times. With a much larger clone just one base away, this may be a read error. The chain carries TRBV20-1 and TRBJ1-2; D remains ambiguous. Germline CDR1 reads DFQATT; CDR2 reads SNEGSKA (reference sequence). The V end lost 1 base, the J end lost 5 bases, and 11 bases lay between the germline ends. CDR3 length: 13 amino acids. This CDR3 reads CSARGLANYGYTF. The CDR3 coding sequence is TGCAGTGCTAGAGGACTCGCAAATTATGGCTACACCTTC.

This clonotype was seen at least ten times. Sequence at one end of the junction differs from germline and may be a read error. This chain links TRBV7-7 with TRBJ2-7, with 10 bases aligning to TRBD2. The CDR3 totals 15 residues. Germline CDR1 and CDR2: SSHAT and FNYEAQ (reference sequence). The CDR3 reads CASSSEAGGPYEQYF. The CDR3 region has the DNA TGTGCTAGCAGCTCAGAAGCGGGAGGGCCCTACGAGCAGTACTTC.

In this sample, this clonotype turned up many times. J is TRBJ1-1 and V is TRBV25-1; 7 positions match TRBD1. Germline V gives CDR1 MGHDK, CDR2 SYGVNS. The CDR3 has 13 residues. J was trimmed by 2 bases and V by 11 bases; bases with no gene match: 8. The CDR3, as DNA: TGTGCCGTCCGGACAGGAGTCAACACTGAAGCTTTCTTT. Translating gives CAVRTGVNTEAFF.

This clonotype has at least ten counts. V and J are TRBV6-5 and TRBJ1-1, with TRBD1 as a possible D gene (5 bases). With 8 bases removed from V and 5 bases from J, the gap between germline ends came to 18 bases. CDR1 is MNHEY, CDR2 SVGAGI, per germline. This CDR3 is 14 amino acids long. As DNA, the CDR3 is TGTGCCAGCCGGGACGTCAACAGAGGTACTGAAGCTTTCTTT. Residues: CASRDVNRGTEAFF.

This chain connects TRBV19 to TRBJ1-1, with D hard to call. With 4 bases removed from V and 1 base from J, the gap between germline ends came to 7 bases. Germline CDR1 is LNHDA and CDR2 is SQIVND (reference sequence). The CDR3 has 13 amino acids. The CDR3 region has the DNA TGTGCCAGTAGTACCGTCACGAACACTGAAGCTTTCTTT. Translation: CASSTVTNTEAFF. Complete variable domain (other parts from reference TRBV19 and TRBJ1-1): DGGITQSPKYLFRKEGQNVTLSCEQNLNHDAMYWYRQDPGQGLRLIYYSQIVNDFQKGDIAEGYSVSREKKESFPLTVTSAQKNPTAFYLCASSTVTNTEAFFGQGTRLTVV.

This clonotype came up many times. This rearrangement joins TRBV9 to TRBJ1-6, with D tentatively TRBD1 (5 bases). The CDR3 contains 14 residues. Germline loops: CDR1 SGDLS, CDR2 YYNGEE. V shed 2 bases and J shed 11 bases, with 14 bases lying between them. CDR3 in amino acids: CASSVFEGLTPLHF. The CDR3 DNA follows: TGTGCCAGCAGCGTCTTCGAGGGGTTGACACCCCTCCACTTT.

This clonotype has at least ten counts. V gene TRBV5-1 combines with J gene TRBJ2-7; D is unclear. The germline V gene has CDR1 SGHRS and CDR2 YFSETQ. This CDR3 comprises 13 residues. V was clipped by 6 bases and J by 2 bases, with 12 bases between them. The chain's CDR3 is CASNPGSTYEQYF. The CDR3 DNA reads TGCGCCAGCAACCCCGGGTCCACCTACGAGCAGTACTTC.